The entry that follows covers one T cell receptor beta chain sequence. This receptor's antigen is unknown. Base qualities were left out, and no much larger clone turns up one base away. TCRdb names Illumina HiSeq 1500 as the instrument used. The raw public data were reprocessed by TCRdb itself: fastp quality trimming at Q25, MiXCR clonotype calling, in-frame beta chains only. All rows with the same CDR3 protein become a single entry with the most common DNA and genes. In all, the sample holds around 320,000 distinct CDR3 sequences, and around a tenth of those were seen once. The ten largest clones capture approximately 4.7% of the sample. This entry belongs to a study of T cell repertoires in cytomegalovirus infection (dated by TCRdb to about 2019). Notes on the research overall: Donor HLA type was relevant to the analysis, because carriage of CMV infection together with the matching HLA type was indicated by public TCR beta signatures. Study-wide conclusions, independent of this receptor: The ex vivo response was dominated by HLA-C-restricted CMV-specific TCR beta clonotypes, which also provided the single most frequent clonotype in two of eight donors. In both this cohort and an independent roughly 350-donor cohort, the cumulative frequency of public TCR beta family members distinguished carriers of CMV infection plus the relevant HLA type.

The germline V gene supplies CDR1 ENHRY and CDR2 SYGVKD. V loses 10 bases of germline sequence and J loses 1 base, and the interval between the two ends is 8 bases. Spanning cysteine to phenylalanine, the CDR3 consists of 13 amino acids. The DNA shown is the 39-base CDR3, in frame from base 1. The material sequenced was PBMCs. The TCR originated in a human donor in good health (CMV status not recorded). Some clones in this sample may be carry-over from other donors' samples. In this chain, TRBV10-3 is recombined with TRBJ2-6; the D segment cannot be called with confidence. The bases are TGTGCCACCCTGTCATCTGGGGCCAACGTCCTGACTTTC. Translated, this is CATLSSGANVLTF.